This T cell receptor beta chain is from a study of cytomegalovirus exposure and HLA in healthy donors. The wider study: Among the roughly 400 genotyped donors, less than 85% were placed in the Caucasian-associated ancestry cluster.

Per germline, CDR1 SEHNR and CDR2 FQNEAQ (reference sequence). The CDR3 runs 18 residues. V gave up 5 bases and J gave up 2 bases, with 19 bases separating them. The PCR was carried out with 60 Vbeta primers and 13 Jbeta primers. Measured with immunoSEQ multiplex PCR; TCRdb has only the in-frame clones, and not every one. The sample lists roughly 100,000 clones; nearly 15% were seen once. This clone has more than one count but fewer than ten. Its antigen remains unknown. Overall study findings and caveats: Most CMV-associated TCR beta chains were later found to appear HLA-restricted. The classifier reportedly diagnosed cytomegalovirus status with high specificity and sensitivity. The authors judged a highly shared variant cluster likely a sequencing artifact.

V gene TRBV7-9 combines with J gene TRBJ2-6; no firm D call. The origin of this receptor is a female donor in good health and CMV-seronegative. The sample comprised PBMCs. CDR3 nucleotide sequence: TGTGCCAGCAGCCCGCCGCCCACAGCCTACGCTGGGGCCAACGTCCTGACTTTC. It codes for CASSPPPTAYAGANVLTF.